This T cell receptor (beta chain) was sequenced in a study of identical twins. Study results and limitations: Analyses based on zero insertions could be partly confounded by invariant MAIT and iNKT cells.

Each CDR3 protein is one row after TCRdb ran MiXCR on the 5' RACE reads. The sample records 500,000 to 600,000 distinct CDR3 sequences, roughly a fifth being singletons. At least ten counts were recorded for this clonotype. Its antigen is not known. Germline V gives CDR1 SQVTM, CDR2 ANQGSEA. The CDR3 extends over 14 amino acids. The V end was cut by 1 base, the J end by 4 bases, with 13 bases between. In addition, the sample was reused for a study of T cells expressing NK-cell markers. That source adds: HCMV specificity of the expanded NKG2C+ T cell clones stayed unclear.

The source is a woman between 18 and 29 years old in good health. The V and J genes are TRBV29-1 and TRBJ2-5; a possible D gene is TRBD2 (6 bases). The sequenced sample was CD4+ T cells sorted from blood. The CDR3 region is CSVEVVTSRETQYF. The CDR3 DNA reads TGCAGCGTTGAAGTGGTGACTAGTCGAGAGACCCAGTACTTC. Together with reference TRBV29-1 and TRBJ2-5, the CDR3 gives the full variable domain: SAVISQKPSRDICQRGTSLTIQCQVDSQVTMMFWYRQQPGQSLTLIATANQGSEATYESGFVIDKFPISRPNLTFSTLTVSNMSPEDSSIYLCSVEVVTSRETQYFGPGTRLLVL.